The 5 T cell receptor beta chains below all came from one sample that was sequenced in a study of T cells in Graves' hyperthyroidism and ophthalmopathy. Amplified TCR beta CDR3 regions derived from RNA transcripts. The HTBI primer set drove a first-round RT-PCR of the TCR CDR3. One entry per CDR3 protein results from TCRdb running MiXCR on the multiplex PCR reads. Of a few hundred thousand distinct CDR3 sequences in the sample, 35% to 55% were seen once. Source material: peripheral blood or thyroid tissue (not recorded which). These receptors all stem from a woman in her late teens or twenties with Graves' hyperthyroidism.

As concerns this clonotype: No DNA is shown, since the ends of the CDR3 on it are uncertain; the CDR3 is the one TCRdb lists. The chain combines TRBV7-8 with TRBJ2-2; the listed D gene, TRBD2, was not tested against the DNA. Termini included, the CDR3 measures 21 amino acids. Germline V gene sequence: CDR1 SGHVS, CDR2 FQNEAQ. CDR3 sequence reads: CASSFYICSARGTSDTGELFF.

This clonotype has a count of ten or more. The J gene is TRBJ2-6, the V gene TRBV7-9, with 8 bases that match TRBD1. Germline CDR1 and CDR2: SEHNR and FQNEAQ (reference sequence). The CDR3 has 18 amino acids. V trimming: 4 bases; J trimming: 0 bases; junction bases outside the gene matches: 8. The CDR3: CASSSRQGRDSGANVLTF. The CDR3 nucleotides read TGTGCCAGCAGCTCTCGACAGGGGAGAGACTCTGGGGCCAACGTCCTGACTTTC.

This clonotype was seen a few times. One junction end does not reproduce the germline sequence, and a read error may be involved. The CDR3 nucleotides are TGTGCCTCCTCAAGCTCTGGAACCACCATATATTTT. Translation gives CASSSSGTTIYF. The chain links TRBV24-1 to TRBJ1-3; D call uncertain. Germline V gene data show CDR1 as KGHDR and CDR2 as SFDVKD. The CDR3 loop spans 12 amino acids.

The V gene is TRBV7-9, the J gene TRBJ1-1, with D possibly matching TRBD1 (5 bases). Trimming removed 4 bases at V and 8 bases at J, with 17 bases between. The germline V gene has CDR1 SEHNR and CDR2 FQNEAQ (reference sequence). The CDR3 is 14 amino acids. The CDR3 loop is CASSYAPGRGEAFF. For the CDR3, the DNA is TGTGCCAGCAGCTACGCTCCGGGGCGAGGGGAAGCTTTCTTT.

This clonotype occurred a few times. The chain links TRBV7-3 to TRBJ1-2; D is uncertain. The CDR3 sequence is 14 residues long. Trimming took 6 bases from V and 0 from J, leaving 11 bases between them. CDR1 and CDR2 from the germline V gene are SGHTA and FQGTGA. The CDR3 nucleotides are TGTGCCAGCAGTTCCCGGATAGCTAACTATGGCTACACCTTC. This encodes CASSSRIANYGYTF.